The 28 T cell receptor beta chains presented below share a single source sample, sequenced in a study of PD-L1 blockade in urothelial cancer (dated by TCRdb to between 2016 and 2019). The sample's time point, from its label and the paper: peripheral blood 6 weeks after treatment start. Library creation used the immunoSEQ multiplex PCR assay. TCRdb limited this immuneACCESS table to in-frame rearrangements with V and J called. A share of clones is missing; checked studies link under half to unresolved V genes, and the rest is unexplained. This sample holds around 50,000 clones; more than 70% were observed only once. The ten most abundant clones make up 2.4% of the sample. Source: PBMCs, taken around atezolizumab (anti-PD-L1) treatment. These TCRs come from a man aged 60-69 years with urothelial cancer.

This clone occurred once. At one of its ends the junction is not consistent with the germline gene, which may arise from a read error. V and J are TRBV20-1 and TRBJ2-7; no definite D call. CDR3 length equals 11 residues. Germline loops: CDR1 DFQATT, CDR2 SNEGSKA (reference sequence). CDR3 loop: CSASSRYAQYF. The CDR3 coding sequence is TGCAGTGCTAGTTCTAGATACGCGCAGTACTTC.

The chain carries TRBV5-1 and TRBJ1-1; no definite D call. The CDR3 sequence is 16 residues long. Trimming stripped 6 bases from V and 1 base from J, with 19 bases between. Germline assignment: CDR1 SGHRS and CDR2 YFSETQ. CDR3: CASTYYPSGGNTEAFF. In nucleotides, the CDR3 is TGCGCCAGCACATACTATCCATCGGGAGGGAACACTGAAGCTTTCTTT.

The chain combines TRBV4-2 with TRBJ2-1; no reliable D call. This CDR3 region has 16 residues. The V and J ends lost 0 bases and 4 bases respectively, with 13 bases between them. CDR1 and CDR2 from the germline V gene are LGHNA and YNFKEQ. The CDR3 here is CASSQEPHTQYNEQFF. For the CDR3, the DNA is TGTGCCAGCAGCCAAGAACCTCACACCCAATACAATGAGCAGTTCTTC.

The gene calls are TRBV4-3 and TRBJ2-1; D gene ambiguous. The germline gives CDR1 LGHNA, CDR2 YSLEER. The CDR3 covers 16 residues. Trimming shortened V by 0 bases and J by 0 bases, and 9 bases separated the two germline ends. CDR3 DNA: TGCGCCAGCAGCCAAGAACTCCGGAGCTCCTACAATGAGCAGTTCTTC. Translating gives CASSQELRSSYNEQFF.

This chain joins TRBV6-1 and TRBJ2-7; 8 bases agree with TRBD1. Losses at the gene ends were 5 bases for V and 0 bases for J; bases not matched to a gene: 3. CDR1 MNHNS and CDR2 SASEGT come from the germline V gene. The CDR3 is 14 amino acids. CDR3 DNA sequence: TGTGCCAGCAGTCGGGACAGGAGCTCCTACGAGCAGTACTTC. Its translation is CASSRDRSSYEQYF.

This chain joins TRBV11-3 and TRBJ1-1; D ambiguous. Deletions cut 0 bases from V and 1 base from J, with 9 bases between. The germline V gene encodes CDR1 SGHNT and CDR2 YENEEA. CDR3 length: 15 amino acids. CDR3 region: CASSLDGRPNTEAFF. The CDR3 region has the DNA TGTGCCAGCAGCTTAGACGGGAGACCGAACACTGAAGCTTTCTTT.

This sequence joins TRBV30 and TRBJ2-5; perhaps TRBD2 as D (5 bases). The germline V gene has CDR1 GTSNPN and CDR2 SVGIG (reference sequence). V lost 8 bases and J lost 4, with 17 bases in between. This CDR3 contains 13 residues. The CDR3 DNA reads as TGTGCCGCTTTTGGGGAGTCTGGAGAGACCCAGTACTTC. Translation gives CAAFGESGETQYF.

This chain uses TRBV4-3 with TRBJ2-6, with D perhaps matching TRBD2 (5 bases). The CDR3 totals 18 residues. Trimming removed 0 bases from V and 1 base from J, with 13 bases in between. Germline V gene lookup returns CDR1 LGHNA and CDR2 YSLEER. The CDR3 reads CASSQDGLGESGANVLTF. The CDR3 region has the DNA TGCGCCAGCAGCCAAGATGGGCTCGGGGAGTCTGGGGCCAACGTCCTGACTTTC.

This chain joins TRBV28 and TRBJ2-1; D is perhaps TRBD1 (6 bases). There are 18 residues in the CDR3. Trimming took 3 bases from V and 1 from J, leaving 19 bases between them. CDR1 is MDHEN and CDR2 is SYDVKM in the germline V gene. CDR3 amino acids: CASSFTFGGGASYNEQFF. The CDR3 DNA is TGTGCCAGCAGTTTCACTTTTGGGGGCGGAGCATCCTACAATGAGCAGTTCTTC. Full variable domain (remainder filled in from reference TRBV28 and TRBJ2-1): DVKVTQSSRYLVKRTGEKVFLECVQDMDHENMFWYRQDPGLGLRLIYFSYDVKMKEKGDIPEGYSVSREKKERFSLILESASTNQTSMYLCASSFTFGGGASYNEQFFGPGTRLTVL.

The rearrangement uses TRBV4-1 and TRBJ2-3; 8 positions match TRBD1. CDR3 size: 14 residues. Germline trimming cut 3 bases from V and 8 bases from J; bases unmatched to any gene: 7. Germline CDR1 and CDR2: MGHRA and YSYEKL. The CDR3 bases are TGCGCCAGCAGCCAGATTGGACAGGGTGCTACGCAGTATTTT. Amino acids: CASSQIGQGATQYF.

The V call is TRBV6-1, the J call TRBJ2-7; 8 nucleotides match TRBD2. V lost 0 bases, J lost 6 bases, and 10 bases stayed unmatched. The CDR3 extends over 16 amino acids. Germline CDR1 and CDR2: MNHNS and SASEGT. The CDR3 reads CASSEARGVGVAEQYF. CDR3 DNA: TGTGCCAGCAGTGAAGCGCGGGGGGTTGGGGTTGCCGAGCAGTACTTC.

The chain combines TRBV6-1 with TRBJ2-3; weak D call: TRBD1 (5 bases). V dropped 2 bases and J dropped 4 bases, with 13 bases sitting between them. Germline V gene sequence: CDR1 MNHNS, CDR2 SASEGT. CDR3 length: 15 residues. The CDR3 spells CASSERRWGPDTQYF. CDR3 sequence (DNA): TGTGCCAGCAGTGAACGTCGGTGGGGCCCAGATACGCAGTATTTT.

This clone was detected only a few times. This chain joins TRBV6-1 and TRBJ2-7, with a tentative D call TRBD1 (6 bases). The CDR3 sequence is 13 residues long. Per the germline V gene, CDR1 is MNHNS and CDR2 is SASEGT. V lost 8 bases and J 3 bases, leaving 14 bases between the germline ends. CDR3: CASALEGGYEQYF. The CDR3 DNA follows: TGTGCCAGCGCTCTCGAAGGGGGCTACGAGCAGTACTTC.

The chain recombines TRBV6-6 with TRBJ1-2; D may be TRBD1 (6 bases). CDR3 length: 12 amino acids. V shed 8 bases and J shed 6 bases, with 13 bases lying between them. The germline CDR1 and CDR2 sequences are MNHNY and SVGAGI (reference sequence). CDR3 sequence (DNA): TGTGCCAGCTCGGAACAGGGTAATGGCTACACCTTC. Residues: CASSEQGNGYTF.

V usage is TRBV6-1 and J usage is TRBJ2-7; TRBD2 matches 7 bases. The CDR3 loop spans 20 amino acids. Unmatched junction bases numbered 19, after V lost 2 bases and J lost 0 bases. From germline, CDR1 is MNHNS and CDR2 SASEGT. CDR3 sequence reads: CASSEPSLGFGGGSSYEQYF. The DNA of the CDR3 is TGTGCCAGCAGTGAACCATCTCTAGGATTTGGCGGGGGAAGCTCCTACGAGCAGTACTTC.

This clone has only one observation. The V call is TRBV30, the J call TRBJ2-3; TRBD2 agrees at 9 bases. CDR1 is GTSNPN and CDR2 is SVGIG in the germline V gene (reference sequence). The CDR3 consists of 16 residues. V gave up 0 bases and J gave up 7 bases; unmatched junction bases: 11. This CDR3 reads CAWSVRAGGYINTQYF. The CDR3 DNA sequence: TGTGCCTGGAGTGTACGGGCGGGGGGGTATATTAATACGCAGTATTTT.

The rearrangement joins TRBV4-2 to TRBJ2-7, with TRBD1 as a possible D gene (5 bases). The CDR3 is made up of 15 amino acids. V was trimmed by 1 base and J by 3 bases, leaving 13 bases between them. CDR1 is LGHNA, CDR2 YNFKEQ, per germline. The DNA for the CDR3 is TGTGCCAGCAGCCAAGTTATGACAGACCTCTACGAGCAGTACTTC. Encoded protein: CASSQVMTDLYEQYF.

The J gene is TRBJ2-1, the V gene TRBV5-8; 7 bases fit TRBD2. Germline V lookup: CDR1 SGHTS, CDR2 YDEGEE. Trimming at V came to 1 base and at J to 8 bases, leaving 12 bases not matched to a gene. This CDR3 has 16 amino acids. This CDR3 reads CASSLFRGGAPHEQFF. The CDR3 DNA reads TGTGCCAGCAGCTTGTTTCGGGGAGGGGCCCCCCATGAGCAGTTCTTC.

The rearrangement links TRBV15 to TRBJ1-1, with D perhaps TRBD1 (6 bases). The CDR3 has 20 amino acids. Trimming left V 0 bases short and J 0 bases short, with 23 bases between. Germline V gives CDR1 LNHNV, CDR2 YYDKDF (reference sequence). The CDR3 reads CATSRDGGDRFGLLNTEAFF. The CDR3 DNA is TGTGCCACCAGCAGAGATGGTGGTGACAGGTTTGGCCTATTGAACACTGAAGCTTTCTTT.

This clone was counted a few times. V and J are TRBV4-1 and TRBJ2-1; 14 nucleotides agree with TRBD2. Germline assignment: CDR1 MGHRA and CDR2 YSYEKL. The CDR3 extends over 19 amino acids. With V trimmed by 1 base and J by 5 bases, 10 bases remained unmatched. The CDR3 sequence: CASSQGGLAGGSNNNEQFF. The CDR3 DNA follows: TGCGCCAGCAGCCAAGGAGGACTAGCGGGGGGCTCTAATAACAATGAGCAGTTCTTC.

The V gene is TRBV5-4, the J gene TRBJ2-3; no firm D call. V lost 3 bases and J lost 0, with 14 bases in between. CDR1 and CDR2 (germline): SGHNT, YYREEE (reference sequence). The CDR3 sequence is 16 residues long. The CDR3 nucleotides are TGTGCCAGCAGCTCGCGTCGCGTCTCTAGCACAGATACGCAGTATTTT. Translation gives CASSSRRVSSTDTQYF.

V and J are TRBV5-1 and TRBJ1-1; possibly TRBD1 for D (6 bases). Germline V gene data show CDR1 as SGHRS and CDR2 as YFSETQ. Trimming removed 4 bases at V and 5 bases at J, with 15 bases between. This CDR3 is built from 14 residues. This CDR3 reads CASSEGQPGTEAFF. The CDR3 coding sequence is TGCGCCAGCAGCGAGGGACAACCAGGGACTGAAGCTTTCTTT.

The chain uses TRBV29-1 and TRBJ1-2; 9 bases are shared with TRBD1. Per germline, CDR1 SQVTM and CDR2 ANQGSEA. The CDR3 totals 15 residues. Losses at the gene ends were 5 bases for V and 0 bases for J; bases not matched to a gene: 7. In DNA form, the CDR3 reads TGCAGCGTTCCCGGGACAGGGTCCGCTAACTATGGCTACACCTTC. This codes for CSVPGTGSANYGYTF.

The chain is built from TRBV27 and TRBJ1-1; 10 nucleotides agree with TRBD1. Germline CDR1 is MNHEY and CDR2 is SMNVEV (reference sequence). V shed 8 bases, J shed 1 base, and the junction held 1 base outside the gene matches. The CDR3 runs 13 residues. The CDR3 loop reads CASWTGGNTEAFF. In DNA form, the CDR3 reads TGTGCCAGCTGGACAGGGGGGAACACTGAAGCTTTCTTT.

This clone has only a few counts. This rearrangement joins TRBV5-6 to TRBJ2-1; TRBD1 matches 7 bases. Germline lookup yields CDR1 SGHDT and CDR2 YYEEEE. There are 13 residues in the CDR3. J lost 9 bases, V lost 3 bases, and 6 bases had no gene match. The CDR3 reads CASSSDRFGEQFF. In DNA form, the CDR3 reads TGTGCCAGCAGCTCGGACAGGTTCGGTGAGCAGTTCTTC. The full variable domain, completed using reference TRBV5-6 and TRBJ2-1, is DAGVTQSPTHLIKTRGQQVTLRCSPKSGHDTVSWYQQALGQGPQFIFQYYEEEERQRGNFPDRFSGHQFPNYSSELNVNALLLGDSALYLCASSSDRFGEQFFGPGTRLTVL.

The V gene is TRBV18, the J gene TRBJ1-1, with 11 bases lining up with TRBD1. The CDR3 covers 16 residues. Germline assignment: CDR1 KGHSH and CDR2 LQKENI. The J segment lost 1 base and the V segment lost 4 bases, leaving 5 bases of the junction unmatched. CDR3 coding DNA: TGTGCCAGCTCACTCGGACAGGGGGCGGCGAACACTGAAGCTTTCTTT. It specifies CASSLGQGAANTEAFF.

The V gene is TRBV5-5, the J gene TRBJ2-5; 9 bases fit TRBD1. V was clipped by 4 bases and J by 5 bases; unmatched bases: 12. The germline CDR1 and CDR2 sequences are SGHKS and YYEKEE (reference sequence). CDR3 length equals 16 residues. Here the CDR3 DNA reads TGTGCCAGCAGCGACAACAGGGGGCGGGTTGGGGAGACCCAGTACTTC. Translating gives CASSDNRGRVGETQYF.

The chain combines TRBV13 with TRBJ2-7; 7 nucleotides line up with TRBD2. Trimming cost V 8 bases and J 1 base; bases outside gene matches: 8. Germline CDR1 PRHDT, CDR2 FYEKMQ (reference sequence). The CDR3 extends over 14 amino acids. CDR3 protein: CASGGAGKSYEQYF. As DNA, the CDR3 is TGTGCCAGCGGAGGAGCGGGGAAGTCCTACGAGCAGTACTTC.